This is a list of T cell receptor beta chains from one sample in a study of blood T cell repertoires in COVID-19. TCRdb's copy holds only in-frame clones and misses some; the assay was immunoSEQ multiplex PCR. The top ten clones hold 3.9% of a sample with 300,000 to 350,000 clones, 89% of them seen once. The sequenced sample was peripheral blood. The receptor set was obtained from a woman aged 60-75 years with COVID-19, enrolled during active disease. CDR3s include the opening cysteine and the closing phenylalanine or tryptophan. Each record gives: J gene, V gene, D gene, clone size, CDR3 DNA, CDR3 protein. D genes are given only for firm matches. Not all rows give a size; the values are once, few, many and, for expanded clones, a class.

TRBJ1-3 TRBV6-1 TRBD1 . TGTGCCAGCAGTGAAGCATGGCAGGGGGCAAACACCATATATTTT CASSEAWQGANTIYF
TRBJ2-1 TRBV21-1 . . TGTGCCAGCAGCAAAGCGCTTCAAGCGGGGGGGTATGAGCAGTTCTTC CASSKALQAGGYEQFF
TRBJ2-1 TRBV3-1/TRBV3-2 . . TGTGCCAGCAGCCAAGAGTTCTCCGGTGAGCAGTTCTTC CASSQEFSGEQFF
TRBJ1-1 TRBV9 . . TGTGCCAGCAGCGTAAACAGTCTGAACACTGAAGCTTTCTTT CASSVNSLNTEAFF
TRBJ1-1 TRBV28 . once TGTGCCAGCAGTTCCTGGACTAGATTGAACACTGAAGCTTTCTTT CASSSWTRLNTEAFF
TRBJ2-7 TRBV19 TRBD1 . TGTGCCAGTAGTGACAGGGAGTTCAGCGAGCAGTACTTC CASSDREFSEQYF
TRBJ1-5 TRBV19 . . TGTGCCAGTAGTATTCGTGTCTTACCGGGCAATCAGCCCCAGCATTTT CASSIRVLPGNQPQHF
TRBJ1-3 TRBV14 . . TGTGCCAGCAGCGGCTTAAGTGGAAACACCATATATTTT CASSGLSGNTIYF
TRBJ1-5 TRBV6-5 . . TGTGCCAGCAGTACCGGGACAAGTAGCAATCAGCCCCAGCATTTT CASSTGTSSNQPQHF
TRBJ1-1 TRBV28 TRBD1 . TGTGCCAGCAGCTATATCCCAGGGGGGAAGGTGAACACTGAAGCTTTCTTT CASSYIPGGKVNTEAFF
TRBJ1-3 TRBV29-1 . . TGCAGCGTTCCGGACTGGGAGGGCACCATATATTTT CSVPDWEGTIYF
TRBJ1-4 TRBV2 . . TGTGCCAGCAGTGAAGCGGGAGGGTTTAATGAAAAACTGTTTTTT CASSEAGGFNEKLFF
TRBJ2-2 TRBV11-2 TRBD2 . TGTGCCAGCAGCTGGACTAGCGGGGCCCCCGGGGAGCTGTTTTTT CASSWTSGAPGELFF
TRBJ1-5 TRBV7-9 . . TGTGCCAGCAGCTATTCTAATCAGCCCCAGCATTTT CASSYSNQPQHF
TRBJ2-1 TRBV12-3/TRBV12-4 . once TGTGCCAGCAGCCTGACTAATGAGCAGTTCTTC CASSLTNEQFF
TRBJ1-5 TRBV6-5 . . TGTGCCAGCAGATATACAGGGAATCAGCCCCAGCATTTT CASRYTGNQPQHF
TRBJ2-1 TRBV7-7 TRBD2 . TGTGCTAGCAGCTTAGGCGTAGCGGGTCACAATGAGCAGTTCTTC CASSLGVAGHNEQFF
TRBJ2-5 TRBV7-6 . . TGTGCCAGCAGCCCCAGTCTGATGCGGGCTCAAGAGACCCAGTACTTC CASSPSLMRAQETQYF
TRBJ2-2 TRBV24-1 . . TGTGCCACCAGTGACCACCCCGGACAGCTTTTGTGGGACGGGGAGCTGTTTTTT CATSDHPGQLLWDGELFF
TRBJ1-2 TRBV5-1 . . TGCGCCAGCAGCTTGGGAGTCTATGGCTACACCTTC CASSLGVYGYTF
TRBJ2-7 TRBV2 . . TGTGCCAGCAGTTACAGGGACTACGAGCAGTACTTC CASSYRDYEQYF
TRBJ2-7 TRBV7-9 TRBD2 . TGTGCCAGCAGCTTAGCTGGGGAGGGGCACCACGAGCAGTACTTC CASSLAGEGHHEQYF
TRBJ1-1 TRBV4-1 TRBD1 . TGCGCCAGCAGCCAAGGGGGAACAGGGGACACTGAAGCTTTCTTT CASSQGGTGDTEAFF
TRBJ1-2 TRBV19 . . TGTGCCAGTAGTATGCTCCGCCCCGGAGCGGATGGCTACACCTTC CASSMLRPGADGYTF
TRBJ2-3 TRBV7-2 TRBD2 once TGTGCCAGCAGCATTAGCGGGGGACCTTCTGGAGATACGCAGTATTTT CASSISGGPSGDTQYF
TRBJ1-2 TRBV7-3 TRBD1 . TGTGCCAGCAGCTTCGAGGGGGCGCGGGGCTACACCTTC CASSFEGARGYTF
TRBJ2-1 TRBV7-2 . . TGTGCCAGCAGCTTAGTCAAGCTGCTCTACAATGAGCAGTTCTTC CASSLVKLLYNEQFF
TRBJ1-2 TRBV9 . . TGTGCCAGCAGCGTAGAGGCGGGTGGACACTATGGCTACACCTTC CASSVEAGGHYGYTF
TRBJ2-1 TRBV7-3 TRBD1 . TGTGCCAGCAGCTTAACGGGGGACAGGGGTCTCGATGAGCAGTTCTTC CASSLTGDRGLDEQFF
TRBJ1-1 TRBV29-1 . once TGCAGCGCCTTAGTGGAGACGGACACTGAAGCTTTCTTT CSALVETDTEAFF
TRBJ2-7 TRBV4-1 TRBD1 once TGCGCCAGCAGCCATGAAGGACAGGGTTTGAGCTCCTACGAGCAGTACTTC CASSHEGQGLSSYEQYF